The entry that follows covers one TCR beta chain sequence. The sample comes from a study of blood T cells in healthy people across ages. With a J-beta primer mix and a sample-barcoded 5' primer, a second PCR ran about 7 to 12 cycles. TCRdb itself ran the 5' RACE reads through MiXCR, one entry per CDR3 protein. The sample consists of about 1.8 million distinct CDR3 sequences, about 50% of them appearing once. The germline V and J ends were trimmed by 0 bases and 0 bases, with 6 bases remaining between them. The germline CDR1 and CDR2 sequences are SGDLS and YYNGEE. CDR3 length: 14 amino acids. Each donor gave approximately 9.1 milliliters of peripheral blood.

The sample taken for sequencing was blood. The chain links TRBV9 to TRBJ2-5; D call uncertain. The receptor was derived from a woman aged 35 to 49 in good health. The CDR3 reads CASSVDLDQETQYF. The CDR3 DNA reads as TGTGCCAGCAGCGTAGATTTGGACCAAGAGACCCAGTACTTC.